These 12 T cell receptor beta chains originate from one sample sequenced in a study of blood T cell repertoires in COVID-19 (dated by TCRdb to 2018 to 2020). Preparation of the library involved the immunoSEQ multiplex PCR assay. Not all clones reach the TCRdb copy of this immuneACCESS table, which keeps in-frame sequences only. Checked studies attribute under half of the gap to unresolved V genes and leave the rest unexplained. The sample yields roughly 400,000 clones; 88% were counted once. The ten largest clones take up around 1.9% of the sample. Sequencing was performed on PBMCs or T cells enriched from blood (not recorded which). These receptors were collected from a woman in her forties with acute COVID-19.

This sequence joins TRBV6-6 and TRBJ1-2; TRBD1 matches 7 bases. Germline CDR1 reads MNHNY; CDR2 reads SVGAGI (reference sequence). Germline trimming cut 5 bases from V and 8 bases from J; bases unmatched to any gene: 17. The CDR3 is 16 amino acids. The CDR3 DNA follows: TGTGCCAGCAGTCGACCCGGAAAAACAGGGGAGTCCGGCTACACCTTC. Protein sequence: CASSRPGKTGESGYTF.

The gene calls are TRBV18 and TRBJ2-7, with TRBD1 matching over 8 bases. Germline CDR1 and CDR2: KGHSH and LQKENI. The CDR3 is 13 residues long. V was clipped by 3 bases and J by 7 bases; unmatched bases: 5. The CDR3 region is CASSPPGQEEQYF. DNA of the CDR3: TGTGCCAGCTCACCCCCGGGACAGGAGGAGCAGTACTTC.

The CDR3 sequence: CASSQEPQGRTEAFF. The CDR3 region has the DNA TGCGCCAGCAGCCAAGAACCCCAGGGTCGGACTGAAGCTTTCTTT. The V gene is TRBV4-1, the J gene TRBJ1-1, with D tentatively TRBD1 (5 bases). With 0 bases removed from V and 5 bases from J, the gap between germline ends came to 13 bases. The CDR3 has 15 residues. Germline V gene data show CDR1 as MGHRA and CDR2 as YSYEKL.

This chain uses TRBV9 with TRBJ2-5; TRBD2 matches 12 bases. This CDR3 is 16 amino acids long. V gave up 3 bases and J gave up 5 bases; unmatched junction bases: 8. The V gene's germline CDR1 is SGDLS and CDR2 YYNGEE. CDR3 sequence (DNA): TGTGCCAGCAGCGCTAGCGGGGGGGCTACCCGGGAGACCCAGTACTTC. Its protein is CASSASGGATRETQYF.

The DNA of the CDR3 is TGTGCCAGCAGTTACTCACCTGAGACAGGGGTAGGAGGCTACACCTTC. It yields the protein CASSYSPETGVGGYTF. The genes are TRBV6-5 and TRBJ1-2; 8 bases are a match to TRBD1. Germline V gene data show CDR1 as MNHEY and CDR2 as SVGAGI. The CDR3 has 16 amino acids. V lost 0 bases and J lost 8; bases outside the gene matches: 11.

The rearrangement links TRBV27 to TRBJ1-1; 7 bases agree with TRBD1. CDR3 length: 16 amino acids. J was trimmed by 3 bases and V by 6 bases; bases with no gene match: 13. The germline CDR1 and CDR2 sequences are MNHEY and SMNVEV (reference sequence). CDR3 sequence reads: CASRPSQGWADTEAFF. As DNA, the CDR3 is TGTGCCAGCAGACCTTCACAGGGGTGGGCGGACACTGAAGCTTTCTTT.

The chain couples TRBV19 to TRBJ1-1; D is possibly TRBD1 (6 bases). Looked up from germline, CDR1 is LNHDA and CDR2 is SQIVND (reference sequence). V was clipped by 5 bases and J by 0 bases, with 10 bases between them. The CDR3 consists of 14 residues. CDR3 protein: CASSQQGLNTEAFF. DNA for the CDR3: TGTGCCAGTAGTCAGCAGGGGTTGAACACTGAAGCTTTCTTT.

V and J are TRBV19 and TRBJ1-5, with D maybe TRBD1 (5 bases). Trimming took off 3 bases at V and 1 base at J, with 10 bases between the two ends. The CDR3 runs to 15 residues. CDR1 LNHDA and CDR2 SQIVND come from the germline V gene (reference sequence). The CDR3 region has the DNA TGTGCCAGTAGTATCCAGGGTTTAAGCAATCAGCCCCAGCATTTT. It codes for CASSIQGLSNQPQHF.

The rearrangement joins TRBV5-4 to TRBJ1-1, with D perhaps matching TRBD1 (6 bases). CDR3 length: 16 amino acids. The ends were cut back, 5 bases at V and 6 bases at J, with 23 bases in the middle. Germline assignment: CDR1 SGHNT and CDR2 YYREEE (reference sequence). CDR3 DNA sequence: TGTGCCAGCAGACCCGAACAGGGTAGAGGGAGCCCTGAAGCTTTCTTT. Amino acid sequence: CASRPEQGRGSPEAFF.

V is TRBV4-2 and J is TRBJ2-1; TRBD2 agrees at 14 bases. CDR1 and CDR2 from the germline V gene are LGHNA and YNFKEQ. This CDR3 has 17 amino acids. V lost 0 bases to trimming and J lost 10 bases; unmatched junction nucleotides: 8. The CDR3 loop reads CASSQERGLAGAQEQFF. For the CDR3, the DNA is TGTGCCAGCAGCCAAGAGCGGGGACTAGCGGGGGCACAGGAGCAGTTCTTC.

The rearrangement uses TRBV7-6 and TRBJ1-6, with TRBD1 matching 8 bases. This CDR3 region has 15 residues. V lost 6 bases and J lost 9; bases outside the gene matches: 10. Looked up from germline, CDR1 is SGHVS and CDR2 is FNYEAQ. The CDR3: CASRLGQGGGSPLHF. Written as DNA, the CDR3 is TGTGCCAGCAGACTAGGACAGGGAGGAGGTTCACCCCTCCACTTT.

The rearrangement joins TRBV4-1 to TRBJ2-2, with D hard to call. Germline values: CDR1 MGHRA, CDR2 YSYEKL. This CDR3 has 15 residues. The V end was cut by 1 base, the J end by 3 bases, with 9 bases between. CDR3 bases: TGCGCCAGCAGCCAAGGATCCCGGTACACCGGGGAGCTGTTTTTT. Its translation: CASSQGSRYTGELFF.